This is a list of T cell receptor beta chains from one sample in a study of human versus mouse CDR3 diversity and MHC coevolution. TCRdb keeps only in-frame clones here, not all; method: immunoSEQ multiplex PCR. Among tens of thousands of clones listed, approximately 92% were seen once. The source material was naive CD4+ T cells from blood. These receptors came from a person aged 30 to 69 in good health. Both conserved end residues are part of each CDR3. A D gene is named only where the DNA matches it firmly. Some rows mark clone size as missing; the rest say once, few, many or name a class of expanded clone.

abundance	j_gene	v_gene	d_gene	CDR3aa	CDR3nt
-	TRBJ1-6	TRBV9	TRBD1	CASSVSPGTANSPLHF	TGTGCCAGCAGCGTTAGCCCCGGGACAGCTAATTCACCCCTCCACTTT
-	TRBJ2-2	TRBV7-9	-	CASSFEQNTGELFF	TGTGCCAGCAGCTTCGAACAGAACACCGGGGAGCTGTTTTTT
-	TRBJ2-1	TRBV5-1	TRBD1	CASSVNRGLNEQFF	TGCGCCAGCAGCGTAAACAGGGGGCTCAATGAGCAGTTCTTC
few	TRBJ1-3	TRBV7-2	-	CASSVQVSGNTIYF	TGTGCCAGCAGCGTTCAGGTCTCTGGAAACACCATATATTTT
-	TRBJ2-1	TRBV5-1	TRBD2	CASSLGLAGQLDEQFF	TGCGCCAGCAGCTTGGGACTAGCGGGGCAATTGGATGAGCAGTTCTTC
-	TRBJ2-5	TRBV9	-	CASSRTGVQETQYF	TGTGCCAGCAGCCGCACAGGAGTTCAAGAGACCCAGTACTTC
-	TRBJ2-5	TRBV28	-	CASSFSVRGETQYF	TGTGCCAGCAGTTTTTCGGTCCGGGGAGAGACCCAGTACTTC
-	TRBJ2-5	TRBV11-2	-	CASSTTSQETQYF	TGTGCCAGCAGCACGACTAGCCAAGAGACCCAGTACTTC
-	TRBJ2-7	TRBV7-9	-	CASSLGVALASSYEQYF	TGTGCCAGCAGCTTAGGCGTCGCGCTAGCGTCCTCCTACGAGCAGTACTTC
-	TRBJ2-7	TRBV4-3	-	CASSQDWSRPYEQYF	TGCGCCAGCAGCCAAGATTGGAGTAGACCCTACGAGCAGTACTTC
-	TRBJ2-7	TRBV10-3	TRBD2	CAISDPPSGQYEQYF	TGTGCCATCAGTGATCCACCTAGCGGCCAATACGAGCAGTACTTC
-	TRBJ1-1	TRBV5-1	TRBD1	CASTRTGGSNTEAFF	TGCGCCAGCACCCGGACAGGGGGCTCGAACACTGAAGCTTTCTTT
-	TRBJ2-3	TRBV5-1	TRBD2	CASSLAGGRADTQYF	TGCGCCAGCAGCTTGGCGGGAGGCAGGGCAGATACGCAGTATTTT
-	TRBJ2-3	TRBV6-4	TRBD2	CASSPTSGSGTDTQYF	TGTGCCAGCAGTCCGACTAGCGGGAGTGGTACAGATACGCAGTATTTT
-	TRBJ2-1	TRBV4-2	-	CASSQVTLPRNEQFF	TGTGCCAGCAGCCAAGTGACCCTACCTAGGAATGAGCAGTTCTTC
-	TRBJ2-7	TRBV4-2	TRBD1	CASSQVEGQGAYEQYF	TGTGCCAGCAGCCAAGTGGAGGGACAGGGGGCCTACGAGCAGTACTTC
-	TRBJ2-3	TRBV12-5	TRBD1	CASGRGQGARDTQYF	TGTGCTAGTGGCCGCGGACAGGGGGCGAGGGATACGCAGTATTTT
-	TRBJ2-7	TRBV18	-	CASSPLRVSTGDSYEQYF	TGTGCCAGCTCACCATTAAGAGTATCTACAGGCGACTCCTACGAGCAGTACTTC